Listed below are T cell receptor beta chains from one sample, sequenced in a study of early T cells in non-severe SARS-CoV-2 infection. MiXCR was run by TCRdb on the 5' RACE reads, yielding one entry per CDR3 protein. The data contain 60,000 or so distinct CDR3 sequences, 10% to 15% of them singletons. The sample here was whole blood, taken at baseline. The receptors derive from an adult who was a healthcare worker with PCR-confirmed SARS-CoV-2 infection or an uninfected control (not recorded which). Both conserved end residues are part of each CDR3. Each record gives: V gene, J gene, clone size, D gene, CDR3 DNA, CDR3 protein. The D gene is left open where the match is weak. A row's size may be missing; if present it is once, few, many or a size class.

TRBV6-4,TRBJ2-1,many,NA,TGTGCCAGCAGTGAAGAGGGCGGGCCCTACAATGAGCAGTTCTTC,CASSEEGGPYNEQFF
TRBV7-9,TRBJ2-4,many,NA,TGTGCCAGCAGCTTAGAGGGGGTAGCCAAAAACATTCAGTACTTC,CASSLEGVAKNIQYF
TRBV5-8,TRBJ2-3,NA,TRBD2,TGTGCCAGCAGCAGGGGCCTGCTAGCGGACACAGATACGCAGTATTTT,CASSRGLLADTDTQYF
TRBV2,TRBJ2-3,NA,TRBD2,TGTGCCAGCAGTGCTCGGACTAGCGGGTTGAGCACAGATACGCAGTATTTT,CASSARTSGLSTDTQYF
TRBV6-4,TRBJ2-2,many,NA,TGTGCCAGCAGTGACGGGAACACCGGGGAGCTGTTTTTT,CASSDGNTGELFF
TRBV6-2/TRBV6-3,TRBJ2-3,NA,TRBD2,TGTGCCAGCAGTTACCCCGGTGCCAGCGGGAGCGATACGCAGTATTTT,CASSYPGASGSDTQYF
TRBV6-5,TRBJ2-1,few,NA,TGTGCCAGCAGTGGGGGAGCGGACAATGAGCAGTTCTTC,CASSGGADNEQFF
TRBV12-3/TRBV12-4,TRBJ2-7,few,TRBD1,TGTGCCAGCAGTTTTCCACCGGGACAGGGTCGCTACGAGCAGTACTTC,CASSFPPGQGRYEQYF
TRBV27,TRBJ2-7,NA,NA,TGTGCCAGCAGTCGACAGAGCTCCTACGAGCAGTACTTC,CASSRQSSYEQYF
TRBV5-1,TRBJ2-7,NA,NA,TGCGCCAGCAGCTTAACGGTCCACGAGCAGTACTTC,CASSLTVHEQYF
TRBV7-9,TRBJ2-7,many,TRBD1,TGTGCCAGCAGCGCCGGACAGGGCGTAACCTACGAGCAGTACTTC,CASSAGQGVTYEQYF
TRBV29-1,TRBJ2-7,NA,TRBD2,TGCAGCGCTCTCCTAGCGGATACCTACGAGCAGTACTTC,CSALLADTYEQYF
TRBV11-2,TRBJ2-7,few,NA,TGTGCCAGCAGCCCCCTCGGCGGGCTTCCCTACGAGCAGTACTTC,CASSPLGGLPYEQYF
TRBV27,TRBJ1-1,many,NA,TGTGCCAGCAGAGGAGGAGGGTTTAACACTGAAGCTTTCTTT,CASRGGGFNTEAFF
TRBV13,TRBJ2-7,NA,NA,TGTGCCAGCAGCCTCCAACCTCAGGCCAGCTCCTCCGAGCAGTACTTC,CASSLQPQASSSEQYF
TRBV10-3,TRBJ2-3,NA,TRBD1,TGTGCCATCAGGACAGGGGGTTATTCAGATACGCAGTATTTT,CAIRTGGYSDTQYF
TRBV7-8,TRBJ2-5,NA,NA,TGTGCCAGCAGCCCAAGACTCCCGAGTATGGAGACCCAGTACTTC,CASSPRLPSMETQYF
TRBV11-3,TRBJ1-1,many,NA,TGTGCCAGCAGCTTAGGACAGAACACTGAAGCTTTCTTT,CASSLGQNTEAFF
TRBV5-1,TRBJ2-5,few,TRBD2,TGCGCCAGCAGCCTACTACTAGCGGGAGATCGAGAGACCCAGTACTTC,CASSLLLAGDRETQYF
TRBV20-1,TRBJ1-1,NA,NA,TGCAGTGCTCGACAGACGAACACTGAAGCTTTCTTT,CSARQTNTEAFF
TRBV11-2,TRBJ2-1,NA,NA,TGTGCCAGCAGCTTAGATGGGCGAGGCTGCGGGATCAGCTCCTACAATGAGCAGTTCTTC,CASSLDGRGCGISSYNEQFF
TRBV7-2,TRBJ1-5,few,TRBD1,TGTGCCAGCAGCTTAACAGGGGATAGCAATCAGCCCCAGCATTTT,CASSLTGDSNQPQHF
TRBV18,TRBJ2-7,NA,NA,TGTGCCAGCTCACCACAGGGACCCCAAACTTACGAGCAGTACTTC,CASSPQGPQTYEQYF
TRBV12-3/TRBV12-4,TRBJ2-2,few,TRBD2,TGTGCCAGCAGTTCCTGGACCCGACTAGCGGGAGATACCGGGGAGCTGTTTTTT,CASSSWTRLAGDTGELFF
TRBV7-9,TRBJ2-3,few,NA,TGTGCCAGCAGCTTATGGGGCGAAGTACGGGCAGATACGCAGTATTTT,CASSLWGEVRADTQYF
TRBV28,TRBJ2-7,NA,NA,TGTGCCAGCAGTGGCGATTCCTACGAGCAGTACTTC,CASSGDSYEQYF
TRBV29-1,TRBJ2-5,NA,TRBD1,TGCAGCGTGGACCCTTGGGGGACAGGGGCTTACCAAGAGACCCAGTACTTC,CSVDPWGTGAYQETQYF
TRBV7-9,TRBJ2-3,many,NA,TGTGCCAGCAGCTTAGAGTCGTGGACGGGGTCTAGCACAGATACGCAGTATTTT,CASSLESWTGSSTDTQYF
TRBV5-1,TRBJ2-5,NA,NA,TGCGCCAGCAGTAACAGGGACCAAGAGACCCAGTACTTC,CASSNRDQETQYF
TRBV19,TRBJ2-7,many,NA,TGTGCCTGTGGCCAGGGAACCTACGAGCAGTACTTC,CACGQGTYEQYF
TRBV6-5,TRBJ1-2,few,NA,TGTGCCAGCAGTCGGGGCTATGGCTACACCTTC,CASSRGYGYTF
TRBV7-2,TRBJ1-2,NA,TRBD1,TGTGCCAGCAGCCCGGACAGGGACAGGGGAGGCTACACCTTC,CASSPDRDRGGYTF
TRBV7-9,TRBJ2-5,NA,TRBD2,TGTGCCAGCAGCCCCGGACTAGCGGGATACAAAGAGACCCAGTACTTC,CASSPGLAGYKETQYF